This T cell receptor beta chain was identified during a study of low-dose radiotherapy and immunotherapy resistance in tumors (dated by TCRdb to between 2021 and 2023). Study-wide context: In Cohort 1, 0.5 Gy per fraction was delivered every 2 weeks, and a total PTV dose of 6.5 Gy was prescribed. Starting on cycle 1 day 1, patients took 300 mg of aspirin by mouth once daily for four cycles. Cyclophosphamide 200 mg/m2 was given intravenously every two weeks, one day before each radiation and immunotherapy administration. For Cohort 2, the dose was 1 Gy per fraction given every two weeks, adding up to 13 Gy in total across 26 weeks. The trial did not randomize participants into treatment groups. The translational analysis covered eight patients: three from the first dose cohort and the first five from the second dose cohort. Nivolumab and ipilimumab were both given intravenously, with nivolumab at a 240 mg flat dose every two weeks and ipilimumab at 1 mg/kg every six weeks.

Explained via the paper, the time point label denotes: before trial treatment. The donors took part in RACIN, a single-arm, phase I, dose-escalation trial that combined nivolumab, ipilimumab, aspirin, low-dose cyclophosphamide and low-dose radiotherapy. Patients were eligible if they had advanced solid tumors that were TIL-negative. The instrument was an Illumina HiSeq 2500. Superscript III and a set of TRAV- and TRBV-specific primers were used to synthesize first-strand cDNA, so that both TCRalpha and TCRbeta chains were covered. TCRs were amplified for approximately 20 PCR cycles with Phusion, using a constant-region primer paired with the adapter attached to the V primers. The isolated mRNA was amplified using the MessageAmp II aRNA Amplification Kit, with in vitro transcription performed for roughly 15 hours at 37 degrees C. mRNA for TCR sequencing was isolated with the Dynabeads mRNA DIRECT Purification Kit. Indexed Illumina adapters were added in a second Phusion PCR of approximately 25 cycles, after which AMPure XP beads were used to purify the products. Per the original workflow: Custom Perl scripts pooled TCR sequences encoding the same protein, removed out-of-frame sequences and computed each clonotype's abundance. Any TCR sequence supported by only a single read was excluded from analysis. Among the metrics used to describe the repertoires were Shannon entropy, Gini index, clonality, richness, and the frequency of TCRs shared between repertoires. TCRdb's own reprocessing of the public reads used fastp at Q25 and MiXCR and kept productive beta chains. A single entry per CDR3 protein holds the most common genes and DNA from its merged rows. These V and J calls are TCRdb output, not the study's own analysis. The sample table lists tens of thousands of distinct CDR3 sequences, over 15% of them with a count of one. Under 7.5% of the sample is held by the ten biggest clonotypes.

V is shortened by 1 base, J by 4 bases, and the region joining them spans 14 bases. Inclusive of the bounding cysteine and phenylalanine, the CDR3 is 15 residues long. Only the CDR3 DNA stays, 45 bases, in frame from base 1. Notes on this clonotype: Its antigen remains unidentified. The record has no base qualities; no much larger clone is one base away.

This sequence was found in a male donor with prostate cancer. The material sequenced was PBMCs, taken before treatment. The chain employs TRBV12-3 or TRBV12-4 and TRBJ2-7; the D element might be TRBD1 or TRBD2, as each aligns at 6 bases. The encoded CDR3 is CASSLGPGARYEQYF. The nucleotide sequence reads as follows: TGTGCCAGCAGTTTAGGTCCGGGGGCGCGGTACGAGCAGTACTTC.